One and the same sample provided the 13 T cell receptor beta chains below, sequenced in a study of T cell responses to AZD1222 COVID-19 vaccine. Profiling relied on immunoSEQ multiplex PCR, and the TCRdb table lists in-frame clones only, not all of them. The data hold about 57,000 clones, with about 85% observed a single time. The sample consisted of peripheral blood, taken on day 0 of AZD1222 vaccination. The receptors here all came from an adult in good health.

This CDR3 reads CASSLAGGPDTQYF. The CDR3 DNA reads as TGCGCCAGCAGCTTAGCAGGGGGCCCAGATACGCAGTATTTT. This chain links TRBV5-1 with TRBJ2-3; TRBD1 aligns across 8 bases. Germline V gene lookup returns CDR1 SGHRS and CDR2 YFSETQ. The V gene end was trimmed by 2 bases and the J gene end by 4 bases; junction bases not matched to a gene: 3. This CDR3 is 14 amino acids long.

To note about this clone: The junction shows a germline mismatch at one end, possibly a read error. The rearrangement uses TRBV7-7 and TRBJ2-2; perhaps TRBD2 as D (6 bases). The CDR3 has 15 amino acids. Germline CDR1 is SSHAT and CDR2 is FNYEAQ (reference sequence). CDR3 amino acids: CASSRDLGGTGELFF. CDR3 coding DNA: TGTGCTAGCAGCCGTGACCTGGGGGGCACCGGGGAGCTGTTTTTT. The entire variable domain, with the rest obtained from reference TRBV7-7 and TRBJ2-2, is as follows: GAGVSQSPRYKVTKRGQDVTLRCDPISSHATLYWYQQALGQGPEFLTYFNYEAQPDKSGLPSDRFSAERPEGSISTLTIQRTEQRDSAMYRCASSRDLGGTGELFFGEGSRLTVL.

The V call is TRBV19, the J call TRBJ2-7; D may be TRBD2 (6 bases). V lost 8 bases and J 3 bases, leaving 17 bases between the germline ends. The CDR3 contains 14 residues. Germline CDR1 and CDR2: LNHDA and SQIVND (reference sequence). CDR3 sequence (DNA): TGTGCCAGTGGAAACGCCCGGGACTTCTACGAGCAGTACTTC. Protein sequence: CASGNARDFYEQYF.

The rearrangement uses TRBV14 and TRBJ1-1, with 9 bases lining up with TRBD1. Germline V lookup: CDR1 SGHDN, CDR2 FVKESK. The CDR3 runs 15 residues. V was pared by 2 bases and J by 4 bases, with 5 bases of the junction left unmatched. CDR3 coding DNA: TGTGCCAGCAGCCAATACAGGGGGCTGGGCACTGAAGCTTTCTTT. Translated, it gives CASSQYRGLGTEAFF.

This chain joins TRBV19 and TRBJ1-6; a weak D match, TRBD1 (6 bases). Per germline, CDR1 LNHDA and CDR2 SQIVND (reference sequence). Trimming removed 6 bases at V and 9 bases at J, with 21 bases between. The CDR3 spans 16 residues. CDR3 sequence reads: CASRGMGALSGSPLHF. CDR3 coding DNA: TGTGCCAGTAGGGGGATGGGGGCCTTGTCCGGTTCACCCCTCCACTTT.

The chain recombines TRBV27 with TRBJ1-2, with a weak D call TRBD1 (5 bases). V lost 10 bases and J 8 bases, leaving 20 bases between the germline ends. From germline, CDR1 is MNHEY and CDR2 SMNVEV (reference sequence). This CDR3 has 13 residues. The DNA for the CDR3 is TGTGCCACCTCGGGGATACAGGACGCGGGCTACACCTTC. Translated, it gives CATSGIQDAGYTF.

This clone was observed once. The gene calls are TRBV12-5 and TRBJ1-2; a weak D match, TRBD1 (5 bases). Trimming took off 0 bases at V and 6 bases at J, with 11 bases between the two ends. CDR1 LGHNT and CDR2 FRNRAP come from the germline V gene. This CDR3 contains 14 residues. The CDR3 spells CASGLVPQVDGYTF. The CDR3 coding sequence is TGTGCTAGTGGTTTGGTACCACAGGTAGATGGCTACACCTTC.

The genes are TRBV5-4 and TRBJ2-1; 8 bases are shared with TRBD1. V was pared by 3 bases and J by 2 bases, with 4 bases of the junction left unmatched. Germline CDR1 SGHNT, CDR2 YYREEE (reference sequence). CDR3 size: 15 residues. The CDR3 DNA follows: TGTGCCAGCAGCTCGACAGGGGACACCTACAATGAGCAGTTCTTC. Its protein product is CASSSTGDTYNEQFF.

The chain joins TRBV7-6 to TRBJ2-2; a possible D gene is TRBD2 (6 bases). The CDR3 totals 18 residues. Trimming took off 5 bases at V and 1 base at J, with 20 bases between the two ends. Per germline, CDR1 SGHVS and CDR2 FNYEAQ. The DNA of the CDR3 is TGTGCCAGCAGCCTCGAGGGCGGGGCGAGGGGGAACACCGGGGAGCTGTTTTTT. This encodes CASSLEGGARGNTGELFF.

The chain is built from TRBV7-2 and TRBJ2-7; 9 bases map to TRBD1. The CDR3 runs to 16 residues. With V trimmed by 2 bases and J by 3 bases, 8 bases remained unmatched. Germline CDR1 reads SGHTA; CDR2 reads FQGNSA. The DNA of the CDR3 is TGTGCCAGCAGCTTAATCCTGTGGACAGGGGTCTACGAGCAGTACTTC. This translates into CASSLILWTGVYEQYF.

This sequence joins TRBV6-5 and TRBJ2-2; D gene unclear. Trimming left V 1 base short and J 6 bases short, with 9 bases between. Germline V CDR1 and CDR2: MNHEY, SVGAGI. The length of the CDR3 is 14 residues. CDR3 sequence (DNA): TGTGCCAGCAGTTACTACCAAGTGGCCGGGGAGCTGTTTTTT. This encodes CASSYYQVAGELFF.

The chain employs TRBV6-5 and TRBJ1-4; 7 bases line up with TRBD1. CDR1 MNHEY and CDR2 SVGAGI come from the germline V gene. Losses at the gene ends were 2 bases for V and 7 bases for J; bases not matched to a gene: 10. CDR3 size: 16 residues. The CDR3 protein is CASSYGTAFSGEKLFF. DNA of the CDR3: TGTGCCAGCAGTTACGGGACAGCGTTTTCGGGTGAAAAACTGTTTTTT.

The J gene is TRBJ2-7, the V gene TRBV7-8; D unclear. Per germline, CDR1 SGHVS and CDR2 FQNEAQ. The CDR3 runs 14 residues. The V end lost 0 bases, the J end lost 0 bases, and 6 bases lay between the germline ends. This chain's CDR3 is CASSLAEVSYEQYF. In DNA, the CDR3 is TGTGCCAGCAGCTTAGCTGAAGTCTCCTACGAGCAGTACTTC. The variable domain in full, completed from reference TRBV7-8 and TRBJ2-7, reads GAGVSQSPRYKVAKRGQDVALRCDPISGHVSLFWYQQALGQGPEFLTYFQNEAQLDKSGLPSDRFFAERPEGSVSTLKIQRTQQEDSAVYLCASSLAEVSYEQYFGPGTRLTVT.